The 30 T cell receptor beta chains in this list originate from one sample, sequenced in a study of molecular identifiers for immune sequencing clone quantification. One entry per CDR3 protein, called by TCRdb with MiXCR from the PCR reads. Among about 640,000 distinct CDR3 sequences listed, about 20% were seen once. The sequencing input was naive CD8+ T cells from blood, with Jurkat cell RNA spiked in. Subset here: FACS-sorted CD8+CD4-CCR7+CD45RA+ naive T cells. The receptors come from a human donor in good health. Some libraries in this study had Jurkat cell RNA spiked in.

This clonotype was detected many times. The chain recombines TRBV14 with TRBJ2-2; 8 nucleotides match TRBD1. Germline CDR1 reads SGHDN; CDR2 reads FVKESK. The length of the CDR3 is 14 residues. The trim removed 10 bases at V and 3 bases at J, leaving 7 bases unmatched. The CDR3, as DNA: TGTGCCACCGCGACAGGGGAGTACACCGGGGAGCTGTTTTTT. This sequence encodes CATATGEYTGELFF.

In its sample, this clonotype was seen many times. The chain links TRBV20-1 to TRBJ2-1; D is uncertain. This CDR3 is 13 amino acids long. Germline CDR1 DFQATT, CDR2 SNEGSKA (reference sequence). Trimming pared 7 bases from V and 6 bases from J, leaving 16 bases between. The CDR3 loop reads CSVPLRGRNEQFF. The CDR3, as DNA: TGCAGTGTCCCCCTCCGAGGTCGCAATGAGCAGTTCTTC.

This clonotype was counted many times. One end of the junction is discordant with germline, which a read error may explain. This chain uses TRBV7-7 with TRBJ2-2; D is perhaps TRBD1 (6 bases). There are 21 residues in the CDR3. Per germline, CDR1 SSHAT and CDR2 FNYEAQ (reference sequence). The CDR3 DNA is TGTGCTAGCAGCTTAGGCGTTGGGGGAGATTTGGACAGCCCGAACACCGGGGAGCTGTTTTTT. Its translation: CASSLGVGGDLDSPNTGELFF. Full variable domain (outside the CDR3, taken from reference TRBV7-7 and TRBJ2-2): GAGVSQSPRYKVTKRGQDVTLRCDPISSHATLYWYQQALGQGPEFLTYFNYEAQPDKSGLPSDRFSAERPEGSISTLTIQRTEQRDSAMYRCASSLGVGGDLDSPNTGELFFGEGSRLTVL.

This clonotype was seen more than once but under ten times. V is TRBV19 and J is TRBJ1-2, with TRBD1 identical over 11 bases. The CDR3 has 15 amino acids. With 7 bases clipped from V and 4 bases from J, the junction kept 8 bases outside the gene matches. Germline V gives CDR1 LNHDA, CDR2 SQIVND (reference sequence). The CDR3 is CASTPPGQGAYGYTF. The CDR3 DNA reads TGTGCCAGTACCCCCCCCGGACAGGGGGCCTATGGCTACACCTTC.

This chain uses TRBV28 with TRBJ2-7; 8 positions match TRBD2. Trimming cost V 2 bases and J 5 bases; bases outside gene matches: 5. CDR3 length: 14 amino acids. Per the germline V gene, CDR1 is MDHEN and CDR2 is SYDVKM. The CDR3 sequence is CASSLPRTSHEQYF. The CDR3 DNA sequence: TGTGCCAGCAGTTTACCCCGGACTAGCCACGAGCAGTACTTC. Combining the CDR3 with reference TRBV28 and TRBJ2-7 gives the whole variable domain DVKVTQSSRYLVKRTGEKVFLECVQDMDHENMFWYRQDPGLGLRLIYFSYDVKMKEKGDIPEGYSVSREKKERFSLILESASTNQTSMYLCASSLPRTSHEQYFGPGTRLTVT.

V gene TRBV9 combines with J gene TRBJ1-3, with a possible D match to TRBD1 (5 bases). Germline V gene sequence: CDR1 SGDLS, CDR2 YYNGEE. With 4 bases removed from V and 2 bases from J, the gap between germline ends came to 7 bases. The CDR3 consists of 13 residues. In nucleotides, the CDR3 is TGTGCCAGCAGCATGGGACCTGGAAACACCATATATTTT. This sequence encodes CASSMGPGNTIYF.

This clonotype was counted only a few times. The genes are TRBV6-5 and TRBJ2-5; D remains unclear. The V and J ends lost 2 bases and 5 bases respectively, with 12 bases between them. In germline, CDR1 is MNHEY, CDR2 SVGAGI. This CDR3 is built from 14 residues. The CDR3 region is CASSYASFGETQYF. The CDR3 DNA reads TGTGCCAGCAGTTACGCTAGTTTTGGGGAGACCCAGTACTTC.

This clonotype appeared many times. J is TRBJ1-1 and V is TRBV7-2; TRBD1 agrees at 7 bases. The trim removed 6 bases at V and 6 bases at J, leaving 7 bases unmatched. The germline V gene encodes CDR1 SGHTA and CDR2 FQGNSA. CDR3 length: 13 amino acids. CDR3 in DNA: TGTGCCAGCAGTCACGGACAGGCCCCTGAAGCTTTCTTT. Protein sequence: CASSHGQAPEAFF.

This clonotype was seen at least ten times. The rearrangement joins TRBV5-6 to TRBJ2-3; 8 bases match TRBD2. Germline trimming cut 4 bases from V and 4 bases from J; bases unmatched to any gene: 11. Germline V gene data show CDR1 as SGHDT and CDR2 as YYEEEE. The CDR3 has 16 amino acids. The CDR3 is CASSPQTSVRADTQYF. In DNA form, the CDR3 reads TGTGCCAGCAGCCCACAGACTAGCGTGCGAGCAGATACGCAGTATTTT.

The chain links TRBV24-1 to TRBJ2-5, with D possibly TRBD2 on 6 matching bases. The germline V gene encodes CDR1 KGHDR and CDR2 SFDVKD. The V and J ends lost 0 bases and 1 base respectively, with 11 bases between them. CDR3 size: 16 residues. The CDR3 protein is CATSDLRGAVQETQYF. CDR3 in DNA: TGTGCCACCAGTGATTTGCGCGGGGCGGTCCAAGAGACCCAGTACTTC.

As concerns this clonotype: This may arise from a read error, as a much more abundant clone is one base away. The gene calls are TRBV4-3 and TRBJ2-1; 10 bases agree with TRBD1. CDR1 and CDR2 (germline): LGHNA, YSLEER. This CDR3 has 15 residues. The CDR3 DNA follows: TGCGCCTGCAGCCAGGGGACAGGGGACCTGAATGAGCAGTTCTTC. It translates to CACSQGTGDLNEQFF.

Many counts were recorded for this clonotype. In DNA form, the CDR3 reads TGTGCCAGCAGCCACCTCCGGGAAACCTACGAGCAGTACTTC. As protein: CASSHLRETYEQYF. V is TRBV14 and J is TRBJ2-7, with D perhaps TRBD2 (5 bases). Trimming shortened V by 3 bases and J by 2 bases, and 11 bases separated the two germline ends. This CDR3 is 14 amino acids long. The germline CDR1 and CDR2 sequences are SGHDN and FVKESK.

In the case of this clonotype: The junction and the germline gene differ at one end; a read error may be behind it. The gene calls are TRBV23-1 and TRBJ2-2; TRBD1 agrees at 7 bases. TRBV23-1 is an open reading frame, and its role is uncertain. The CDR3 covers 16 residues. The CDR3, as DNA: TGCGCCAGCGGTCACCCGGGACAGTCGGGCACCGGGGAGCTGTTTTTT. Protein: CASGHPGQSGTGELFF.

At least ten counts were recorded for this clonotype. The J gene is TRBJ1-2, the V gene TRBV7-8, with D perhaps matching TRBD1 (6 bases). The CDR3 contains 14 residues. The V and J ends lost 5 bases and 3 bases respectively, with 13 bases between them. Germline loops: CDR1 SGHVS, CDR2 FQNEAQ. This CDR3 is CASSDARTDYGYTF. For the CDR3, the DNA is TGTGCCAGCAGCGACGCGCGGACAGACTATGGCTACACCTTC.

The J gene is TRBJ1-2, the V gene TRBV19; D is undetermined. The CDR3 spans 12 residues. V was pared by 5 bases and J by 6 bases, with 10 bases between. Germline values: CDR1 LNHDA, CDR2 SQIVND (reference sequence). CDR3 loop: CASSPDGNGYTF. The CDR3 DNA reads TGTGCCAGTAGTCCCGACGGTAATGGCTACACCTTC.

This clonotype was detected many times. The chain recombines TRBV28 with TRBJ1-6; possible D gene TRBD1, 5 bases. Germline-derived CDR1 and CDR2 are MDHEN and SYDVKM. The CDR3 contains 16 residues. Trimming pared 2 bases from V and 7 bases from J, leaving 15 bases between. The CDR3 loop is CASSLGAGRLNSPLHF. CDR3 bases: TGTGCCAGCAGTTTAGGGGCAGGGCGACTAAATTCACCCCTCCACTTT.

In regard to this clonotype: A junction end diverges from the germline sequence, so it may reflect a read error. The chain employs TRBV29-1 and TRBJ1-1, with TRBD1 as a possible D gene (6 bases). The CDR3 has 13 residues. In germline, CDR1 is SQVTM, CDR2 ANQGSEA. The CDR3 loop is CSVEGMGATETFF. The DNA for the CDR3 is TGCAGCGTTGAAGGCATGGGGGCCACTGAAACTTTCTTT. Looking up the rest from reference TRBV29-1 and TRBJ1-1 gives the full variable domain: SAVISQKPSRDICQRGTSLTIQCQVDSQVTMMFWYRQQPGQSLTLIATANQGSEATYESGFVIDKFPISRPNLTFSTLTVSNMSPEDSSIYLCSVEGMGATETFFGQGTRLTVV.

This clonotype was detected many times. The CDR3 here is CASSQALTSGASNEQFF. CDR3 nucleotide sequence: TGCGCCAGCAGCCAAGCGTTGACTAGCGGGGCCTCTAATGAGCAGTTCTTC. V and J are TRBV4-1 and TRBJ2-1; 11 bases agree with TRBD2. The CDR3 has 17 amino acids. The V and J ends lost 1 base and 7 bases, in that order; junction bases with no gene match: 9. Germline V gene data show CDR1 as MGHRA and CDR2 as YSYEKL.

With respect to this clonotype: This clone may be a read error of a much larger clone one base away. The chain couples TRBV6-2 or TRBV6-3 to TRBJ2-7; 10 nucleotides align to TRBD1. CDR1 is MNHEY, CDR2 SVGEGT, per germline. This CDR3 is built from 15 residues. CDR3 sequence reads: CASSDPTGGLYGQYF. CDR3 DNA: TGTGCCAGCAGTGACCCGACAGGGGGCCTCTACGGGCAGTACTTC.

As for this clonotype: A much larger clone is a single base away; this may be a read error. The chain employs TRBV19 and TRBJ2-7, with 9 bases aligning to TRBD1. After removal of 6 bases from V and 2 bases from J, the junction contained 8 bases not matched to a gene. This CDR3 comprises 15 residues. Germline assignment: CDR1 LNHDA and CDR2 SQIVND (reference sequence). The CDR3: CASSLGTGNAYEQYF. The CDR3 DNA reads TGTGCCAGTAGCCTTGGGACAGGGAATGCCTACGAGCAGTACTTC.

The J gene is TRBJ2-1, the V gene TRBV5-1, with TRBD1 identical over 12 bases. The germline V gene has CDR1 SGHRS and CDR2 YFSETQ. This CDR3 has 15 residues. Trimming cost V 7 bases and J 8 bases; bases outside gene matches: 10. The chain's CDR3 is CASEPGQGAGDEQFF. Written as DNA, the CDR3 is TGCGCCAGCGAACCGGGACAGGGGGCAGGAGATGAGCAGTTCTTC.

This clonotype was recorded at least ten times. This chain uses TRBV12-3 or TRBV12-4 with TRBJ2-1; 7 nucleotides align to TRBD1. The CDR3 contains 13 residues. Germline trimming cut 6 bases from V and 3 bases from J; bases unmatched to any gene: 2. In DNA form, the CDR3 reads TGTGCCAGCAGCGGGACAGTCTACAATGAGCAGTTCTTC. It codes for CASSGTVYNEQFF.

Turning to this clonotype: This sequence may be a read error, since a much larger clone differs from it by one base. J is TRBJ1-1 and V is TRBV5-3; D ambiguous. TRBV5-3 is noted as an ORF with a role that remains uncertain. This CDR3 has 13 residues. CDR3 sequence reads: CASSLVEDPEAFF. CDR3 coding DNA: TGTGCCAGCAGCTTGGTAGAGGACCCTGAAGCTTTCTTT.

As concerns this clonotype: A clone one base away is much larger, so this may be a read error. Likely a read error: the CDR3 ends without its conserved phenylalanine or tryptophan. The CDR3 region has the DNA TGCGCCAGCAGCCAAGACCGAGGGATTAGATACGAGCAGTACTGC. Translated: CASSQDRGIRYEQYC. V and J are TRBV4-3 and TRBJ2-7; tentative D call: TRBD2 (5 bases). The V gene lost 0 bases and the J gene lost 4 bases, with 13 bases spanning the gap. The CDR3 is 15 residues long. From germline, CDR1 is LGHNA and CDR2 YSLEER.

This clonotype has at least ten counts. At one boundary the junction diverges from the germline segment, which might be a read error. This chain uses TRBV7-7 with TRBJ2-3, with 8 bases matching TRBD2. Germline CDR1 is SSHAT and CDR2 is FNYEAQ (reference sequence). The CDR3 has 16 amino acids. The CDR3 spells CASSPFKAGVADTQYF. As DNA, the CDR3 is TGTGCTAGCAGCCCATTCAAAGCGGGGGTAGCAGATACGCAGTATTTT. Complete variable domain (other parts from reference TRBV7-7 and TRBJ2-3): GAGVSQSPRYKVTKRGQDVTLRCDPISSHATLYWYQQALGQGPEFLTYFNYEAQPDKSGLPSDRFSAERPEGSISTLTIQRTEQRDSAMYRCASSPFKAGVADTQYFGPGTRLTVL.

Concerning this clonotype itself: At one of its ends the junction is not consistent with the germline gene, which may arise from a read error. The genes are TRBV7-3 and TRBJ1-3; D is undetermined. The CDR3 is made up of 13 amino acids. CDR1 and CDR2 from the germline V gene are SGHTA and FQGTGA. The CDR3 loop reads CAGSVGPGNTIYF. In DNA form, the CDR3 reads TGTGCCGGCAGCGTGGGCCCTGGAAACACCATATATTTT.

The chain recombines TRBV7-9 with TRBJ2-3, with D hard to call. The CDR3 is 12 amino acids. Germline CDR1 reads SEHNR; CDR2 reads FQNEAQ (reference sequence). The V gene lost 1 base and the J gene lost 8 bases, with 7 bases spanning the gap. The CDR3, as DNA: TGTGCCAGCAGCTTAGAAGAGGTTACGCAGTATTTT. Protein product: CASSLEEVTQYF.

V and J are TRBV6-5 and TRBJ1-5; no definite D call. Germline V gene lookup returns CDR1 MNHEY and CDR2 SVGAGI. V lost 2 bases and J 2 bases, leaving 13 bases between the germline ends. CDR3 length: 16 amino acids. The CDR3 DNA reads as TGTGCCAGCAGTTACCCGGCAGGATGGGGCAATCAGCCCCAGCATTTT. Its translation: CASSYPAGWGNQPQHF.

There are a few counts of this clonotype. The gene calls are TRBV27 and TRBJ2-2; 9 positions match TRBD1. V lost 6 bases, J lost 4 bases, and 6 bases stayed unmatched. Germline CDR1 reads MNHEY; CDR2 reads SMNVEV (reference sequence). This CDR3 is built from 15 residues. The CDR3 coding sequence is TGTGCCAGCAGCTCAGGGACAGGGCGCACCGGGGAGCTGTTTTTT. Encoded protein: CASSSGTGRTGELFF.

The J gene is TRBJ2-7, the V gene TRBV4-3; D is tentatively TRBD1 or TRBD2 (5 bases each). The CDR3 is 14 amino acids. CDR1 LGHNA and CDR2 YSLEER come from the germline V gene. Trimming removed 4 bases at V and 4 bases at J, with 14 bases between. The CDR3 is CASSRVRREYEQYF. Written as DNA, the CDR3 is TGCGCCAGCAGCCGAGTGCGCAGGGAGTACGAGCAGTACTTC.